The 3 T cell receptor beta chains presented below share a single source sample, sequenced in a study of T cells after yellow fever vaccination. Using its own MiXCR run on the 5' RACE reads, TCRdb lists one record per CDR3 protein. The sample includes about 300,000 distinct CDR3 sequences, 6.8% of them seen just once. Sequenced here: PBMCs, sampled 45 days after the first yellow fever vaccination. The receptors come from a man in his late teens or twenties who received the YFV17D yellow fever vaccine.

This chain joins TRBV20-1 and TRBJ1-5; D is possibly TRBD1 (5 bases). V was pared by 5 bases and J by 7 bases, with 15 bases between. CDR1 is DFQATT and CDR2 is SNEGSKA in the germline V gene (reference sequence). The CDR3 contains 13 residues. The CDR3 region has the DNA TGCAGTGCTCCTCCGGGCCGGGGGCAGCCCCAGCATTTT. Its protein is CSAPPGRGQPQHF.

The chain is built from TRBV18 and TRBJ2-1; TRBD2 aligns across 13 bases. Germline lookup yields CDR1 KGHSH and CDR2 LQKENI. The CDR3 covers 20 residues. Trimming cost V 5 bases and J 5 bases; bases outside gene matches: 18. The CDR3 here is CASSSLTSGGSTSFNNEQFF. In nucleotides, the CDR3 is TGTGCCAGCTCATCCCTGACTAGCGGGGGGTCCACCTCCTTCAACAATGAGCAGTTCTTC. Using reference TRBV18 and TRBJ2-1 for the parts outside the CDR3, the full variable domain is NAGVMQNPRHLVRRRGQEARLRCSPMKGHSHVYWYRQLPEEGLKFMVYLQKENIIDESGMPKERFSAEFPKEGPSILRIQQVVRGDSAAYFCASSSLTSGGSTSFNNEQFFGPGTRLTVL.

This clonotype has only a few counts. The chain carries TRBV20-1 and TRBJ2-2, with 8 bases fitting TRBD2. The CDR3 has 16 amino acids. Germline loops: CDR1 DFQATT, CDR2 SNEGSKA (reference sequence). The CDR3 DNA reads as TGCTGCGCTAGTAGGGCTAGCGGGTTTAACACCGGGGAGCTGTTTTTT. Protein sequence: CCASRASGFNTGELFF.